A selection of T cell receptor beta chains follows, all from one sample in a study of blood T cell repertoires in COVID-19. Some clones are missing from TCRdb's copy, which holds only in-frame ones; the method was immunoSEQ multiplex PCR. The table records roughly 230,000 clones, about 85% of them present only once. Sequenced sample: peripheral blood. The source is a woman aged 80 or older with COVID-19, enrolled during active disease. The CDR3 runs from the conserved cysteine through the conserved F or W.

V,CDR3
TRBV5-1,CASTPRGGDDNEQFF
TRBV6-5,CASMGQGLNTIYF
TRBV9,CASSVAVHGSPLHF
TRBV29-1,CSVTGQGSPYGYTF
TRBV14,CASSQDEATEAFF
TRBV5-8,CASSLAVDSYSNQPQHF
TRBV6-2/TRBV6-3,CASSRGTSGSYEQYF
TRBV6-1,CASSENRDENTIYF
TRBV7-8,CASSHEWGDTEAFF
TRBV7-9,CASSLQGQGQFF
TRBV28,CASGGKNEQFF
TRBV7-8,CASRDTGVSSYEQYF
TRBV3-1/TRBV3-2,CASSVRWVSGGDTQYF
TRBV5-1,CASSGGQSAFF
TRBV18,CASSRGGSYEQYF
TRBV18,CASSTAGNGNTIYF
TRBV5-6,CASNRGTSTDTQYF
TRBV30,CAWSVAGSSNQPQHF
TRBV6-6,CASSSQRGQSNQPQHF
TRBV18,CASSPRGTGYTF
TRBV7-2,CASSLEWLATDTQYF
TRBV19,CASSSFSTESSYNEQFF
TRBV5-1,CASSRDTKTGELFF
TRBV6-5,CASRLSGTSDQPQHF
TRBV5-6,CASSFGFSYTDTQYF
TRBV30,CAWGRTENTGELFF
TRBV30,CAWRTGGETQYF
TRBV9,CASSVTGGPGGELFF
TRBV2,CASGEGTYGYTF
TRBV19,CASNRPGGTLLGYTF
TRBV2,CASQTETGNTIYF
TRBV7-3,CASSLSPSGETQYF
TRBV7-2,CASSLDQQGYVYGYTF
TRBV5-1,CASSLSGQGIDSPLHF
TRBV5-1,CASRPIQGPNTEAFF
TRBV19,CASKTGDGYTF
TRBV29-1,CSVVQPSYEQYF
TRBV5-1,CASSPGGSLIGYTF
TRBV15,CATSRDQTGGYQPQHF
TRBV18,CASSSSFATNEKLFF
TRBV27,CASSFTGGTGELFF
TRBV20-1,CSASNRGVEAFF
TRBV5-1,CASSAPGQHLEAFF
TRBV4-1,CASSQDGGQLNTEAFF
TRBV5-1,CASSSAGQSYGYTF
TRBV4-1,CASSQDKRGGLLRFF
TRBV14,CAPESVVGDTQYF
TRBV30,CAWSVQSGVYQHF
TRBV7-3,CASSLKGGSGRGNGYTF
TRBV19,CASSFSGQPISGNTIYF
TRBV23-1,CASTSHGTRRILSGYTF
TRBV7-9,CASRKGTGAKDTQYF
TRBV5-4,CASRAGGSGTEAFF
TRBV21-1,CASSKGVQGAGEKLFF
TRBV14,CASSQAEAFNEKLFF